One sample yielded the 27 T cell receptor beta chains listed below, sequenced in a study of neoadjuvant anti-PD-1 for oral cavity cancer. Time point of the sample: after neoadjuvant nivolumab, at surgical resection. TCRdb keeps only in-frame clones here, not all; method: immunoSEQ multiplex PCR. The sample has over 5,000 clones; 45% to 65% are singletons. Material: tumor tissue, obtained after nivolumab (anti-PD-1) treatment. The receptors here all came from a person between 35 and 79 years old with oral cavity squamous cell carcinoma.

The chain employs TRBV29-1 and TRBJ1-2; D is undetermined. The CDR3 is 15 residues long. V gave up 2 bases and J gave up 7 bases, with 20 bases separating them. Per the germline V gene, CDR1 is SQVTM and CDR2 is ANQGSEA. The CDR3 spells CSVELGPTGVGGYTF. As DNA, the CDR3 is TGCAGCGTTGAACTCGGGCCTACTGGCGTGGGTGGCTACACCTTC.

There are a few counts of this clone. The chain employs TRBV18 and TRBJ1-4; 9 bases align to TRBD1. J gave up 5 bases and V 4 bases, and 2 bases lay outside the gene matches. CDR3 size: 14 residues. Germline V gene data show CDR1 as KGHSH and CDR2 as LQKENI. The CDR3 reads CASSQGQGNEKLFF. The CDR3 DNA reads TGTGCCAGCTCACAGGGACAGGGAAATGAAAAACTGTTTTTT.

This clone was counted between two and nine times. CDR3 in amino acids: CASSPQGPNGYTF. The CDR3 DNA follows: TGTGCCAGCTCACCGCAGGGGCCGAATGGCTACACCTTC. V gene TRBV18 combines with J gene TRBJ1-2; D may be TRBD1 (6 bases). Looked up from germline, CDR1 is KGHSH and CDR2 is LQKENI. The CDR3 is 13 residues long. Deletions cut 3 bases from V and 6 bases from J, with 11 bases between.

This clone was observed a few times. The CDR3 bases are TGTGCCAGTTCGGGCAGGGGACTCTCGAACACCGGGGAGCTGTTTTTT. Translating gives CASSGRGLSNTGELFF. The chain combines TRBV19 with TRBJ2-2, with D tentatively TRBD1 or TRBD2 (6 bases each). Germline CDR1 is LNHDA and CDR2 is SQIVND (reference sequence). The V end lost 8 bases, the J end lost 0 bases, and 16 bases lay between the germline ends. CDR3 size: 16 residues.

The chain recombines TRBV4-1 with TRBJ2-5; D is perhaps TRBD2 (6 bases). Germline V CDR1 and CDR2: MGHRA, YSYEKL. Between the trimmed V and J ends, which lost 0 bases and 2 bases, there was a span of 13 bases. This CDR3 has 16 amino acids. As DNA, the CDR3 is TGCGCCAGCAGCCAAGAGGGGGGAGGTCGTCAAGAGACCCAGTACTTC. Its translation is CASSQEGGGRQETQYF.

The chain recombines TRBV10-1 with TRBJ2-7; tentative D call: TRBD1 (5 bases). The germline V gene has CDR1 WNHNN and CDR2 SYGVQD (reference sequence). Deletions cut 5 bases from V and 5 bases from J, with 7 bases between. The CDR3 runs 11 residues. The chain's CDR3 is CASSQGDEQYF. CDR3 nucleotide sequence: TGCGCCAGCAGTCAGGGCGACGAGCAGTACTTC.

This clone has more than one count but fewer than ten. The CDR3 DNA sequence: TGTGCCAGCAGACCAGACAGGCTGTTGGGGGAGACCCAGTACTTC. Protein: CASRPDRLLGETQYF. The gene calls are TRBV6-5 and TRBJ2-5; tentative D call: TRBD1 (6 bases). This CDR3 is 15 amino acids long. With 6 bases removed from V and 5 bases from J, the gap between germline ends came to 19 bases. Germline V gene lookup returns CDR1 MNHEY and CDR2 SVGAGI.

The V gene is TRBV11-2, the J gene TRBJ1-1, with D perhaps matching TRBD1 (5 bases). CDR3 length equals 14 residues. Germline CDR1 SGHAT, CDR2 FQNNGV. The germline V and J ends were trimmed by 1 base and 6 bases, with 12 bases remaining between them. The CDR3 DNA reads TGTGCCAGCAGCTTAGCAGGGTTGGGGGCTGAAGCTTTCTTT. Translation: CASSLAGLGAEAFF.

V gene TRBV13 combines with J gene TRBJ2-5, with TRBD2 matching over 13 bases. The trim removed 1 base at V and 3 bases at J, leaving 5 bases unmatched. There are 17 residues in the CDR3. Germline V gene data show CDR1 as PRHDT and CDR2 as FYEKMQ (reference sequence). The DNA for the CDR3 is TGTGCCAGCAGCTTAGCGGGGGGACTAGCGGGAAAAGAGACCCAGTACTTC. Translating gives CASSLAGGLAGKETQYF.

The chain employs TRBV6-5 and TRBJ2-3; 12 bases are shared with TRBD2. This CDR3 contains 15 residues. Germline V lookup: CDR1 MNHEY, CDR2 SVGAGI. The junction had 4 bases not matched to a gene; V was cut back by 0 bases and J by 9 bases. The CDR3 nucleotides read TGTGCCAGCAGTTACTCGGGTCTAGCGGGGGGGACGCAGTATTTT. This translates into CASSYSGLAGGTQYF.

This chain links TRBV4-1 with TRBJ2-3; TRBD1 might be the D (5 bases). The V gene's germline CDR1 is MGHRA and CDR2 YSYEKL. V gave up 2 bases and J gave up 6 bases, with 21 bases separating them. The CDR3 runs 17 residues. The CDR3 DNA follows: TGCGCCAGCAGCCAAAAGGGGTTGGGTGTGGGGTGGGATACGCAGTATTTT. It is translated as CASSQKGLGVGWDTQYF.

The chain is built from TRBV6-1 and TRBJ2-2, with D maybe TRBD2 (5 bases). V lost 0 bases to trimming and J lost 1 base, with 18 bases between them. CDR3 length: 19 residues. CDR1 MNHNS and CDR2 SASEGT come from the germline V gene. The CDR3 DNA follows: TGTGCCAGCAGTGAAGCGCTTCTAGTGTTAGCGCTGAACACCGGGGAGCTGTTTTTT. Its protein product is CASSEALLVLALNTGELFF.

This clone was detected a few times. The CDR3 loop reads CASSLRGSNSPLHF. CDR3 DNA: TGTGCCAGCAGCTTGAGGGGCAGTAATTCACCCCTCCACTTT. The chain couples TRBV5-4 to TRBJ1-6; possibly TRBD1 for D (5 bases). Trimming shortened V by 1 base and J by 6 bases, and 8 bases separated the two germline ends. The V gene's germline CDR1 is SGHNT and CDR2 YYREEE (reference sequence). This CDR3 is 14 amino acids long.

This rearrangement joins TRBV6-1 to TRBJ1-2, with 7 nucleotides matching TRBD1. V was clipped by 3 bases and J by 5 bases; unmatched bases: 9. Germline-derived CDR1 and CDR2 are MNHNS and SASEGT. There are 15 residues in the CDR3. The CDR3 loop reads CASSDNTGAGYGYTF. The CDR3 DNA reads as TGTGCCAGCAGTGATAATACAGGGGCCGGTTATGGCTACACCTTC.

The CDR3 loop reads CASKKRRNTGELFF. In DNA, the CDR3 is TGTGCCAGCAAGAAGCGGAGGAACACCGGGGAGCTGTTTTTT. J is TRBJ2-2 and V is TRBV6-5, with D maybe TRBD2 (5 bases). There are 14 residues in the CDR3. V lost 7 bases to trimming and J lost 1 base, with 10 bases between them. The germline V gene encodes CDR1 MNHEY and CDR2 SVGAGI.

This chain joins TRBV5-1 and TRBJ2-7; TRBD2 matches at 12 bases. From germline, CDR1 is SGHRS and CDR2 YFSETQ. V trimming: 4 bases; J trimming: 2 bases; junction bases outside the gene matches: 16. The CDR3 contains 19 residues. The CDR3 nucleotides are TGCGCCAGCAGCATCGAAGCCGGGACTAGCGGGCGCTCCGCCTACGAGCAGTACTTC. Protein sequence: CASSIEAGTSGRSAYEQYF.

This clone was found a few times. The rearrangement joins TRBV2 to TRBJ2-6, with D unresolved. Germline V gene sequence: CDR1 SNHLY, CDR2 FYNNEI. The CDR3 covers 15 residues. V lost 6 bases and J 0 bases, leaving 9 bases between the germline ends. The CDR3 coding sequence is TGTGCCAGCAGGGAGTCGGGCTCTGGGGCCAACGTCCTGACTTTC. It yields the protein CASRESGSGANVLTF.

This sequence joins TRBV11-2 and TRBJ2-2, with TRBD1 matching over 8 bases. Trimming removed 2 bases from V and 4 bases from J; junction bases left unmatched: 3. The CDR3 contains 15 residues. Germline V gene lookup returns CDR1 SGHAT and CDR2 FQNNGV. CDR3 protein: CASSLQGAGTGELFF. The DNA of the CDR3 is TGTGCCAGCAGCTTACAGGGGGCAGGCACCGGGGAGCTGTTTTTT. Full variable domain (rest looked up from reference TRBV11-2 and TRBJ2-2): EAGVAQSPRYKIIEKRQSVAFWCNPISGHATLYWYQQILGQGPKLLIQFQNNGVVDDSQLPKDRFSAERLKGVDSTLKIQPAKLEDSAVYLCASSLQGAGTGELFFGEGSRLTVL.

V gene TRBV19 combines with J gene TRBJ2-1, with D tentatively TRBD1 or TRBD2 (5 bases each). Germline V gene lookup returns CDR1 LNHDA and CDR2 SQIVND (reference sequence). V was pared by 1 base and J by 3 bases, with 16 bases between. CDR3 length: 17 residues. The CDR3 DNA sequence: TGTGCCAGTAGTATAGGGACTCGGGACCTCTTCTACAATGAGCAGTTCTTC. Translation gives CASSIGTRDLFYNEQFF.

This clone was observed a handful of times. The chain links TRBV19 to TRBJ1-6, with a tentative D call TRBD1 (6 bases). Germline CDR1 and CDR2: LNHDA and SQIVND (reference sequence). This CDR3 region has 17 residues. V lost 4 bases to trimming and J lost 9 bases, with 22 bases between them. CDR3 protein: CASSTGGVLRRGSPLHF. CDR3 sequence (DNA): TGTGCCAGTAGTACGGGGGGCGTCCTCCGCCGTGGTTCACCCCTCCACTTT.

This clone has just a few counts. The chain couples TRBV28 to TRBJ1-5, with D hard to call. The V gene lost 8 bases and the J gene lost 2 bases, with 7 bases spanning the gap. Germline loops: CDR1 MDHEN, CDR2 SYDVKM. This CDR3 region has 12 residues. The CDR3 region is CASHEGNQPQHF. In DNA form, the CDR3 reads TGTGCCAGCCATGAGGGCAATCAGCCCCAGCATTTT.

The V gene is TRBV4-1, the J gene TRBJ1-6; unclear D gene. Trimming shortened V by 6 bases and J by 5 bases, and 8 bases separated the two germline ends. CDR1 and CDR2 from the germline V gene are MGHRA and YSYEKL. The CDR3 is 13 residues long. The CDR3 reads CASSVRDNSPLHF. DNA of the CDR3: TGCGCCAGCAGTGTGCGGGATAATTCACCCCTCCACTTT.

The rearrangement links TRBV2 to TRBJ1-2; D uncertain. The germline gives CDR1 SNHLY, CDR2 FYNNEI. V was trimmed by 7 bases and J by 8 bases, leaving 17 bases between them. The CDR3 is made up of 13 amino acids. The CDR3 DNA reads TGTGCCAGCAATAGACTGGGTGAAGGAGGCTACACCTTC. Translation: CASNRLGEGGYTF.

The CDR3 DNA follows: TGTGCCAGCAGCTTAACTGGGGGATTAAACACCGGGGAGCTGTTTTTT. Translated, it gives CASSLTGGLNTGELFF. The chain combines TRBV7-3 with TRBJ2-2; D may be TRBD1 or TRBD2 (5 bases each). The V gene lost 0 bases and the J gene lost 2 bases, with 10 bases spanning the gap. This CDR3 is built from 16 residues. Germline assignment: CDR1 SGHTA and CDR2 FQGTGA.

The CDR3: CAWSVSGTLLQQYF. In nucleotides, the CDR3 is TGTGCCTGGAGTGTATCGGGAACCCTCCTTCAGCAGTACTTC. This sequence joins TRBV30 and TRBJ2-7; maybe TRBD2 (5 bases). This CDR3 has 14 amino acids. Germline loops: CDR1 GTSNPN, CDR2 SVGIG (reference sequence). V was clipped by 0 bases and J by 8 bases, with 17 bases between them.

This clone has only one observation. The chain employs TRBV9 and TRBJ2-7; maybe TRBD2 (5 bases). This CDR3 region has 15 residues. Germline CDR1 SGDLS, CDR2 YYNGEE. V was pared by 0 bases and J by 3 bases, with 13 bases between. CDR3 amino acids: CASSVGGDIYYEQYF. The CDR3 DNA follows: TGTGCCAGCAGCGTAGGGGGAGACATCTACTACGAGCAGTACTTC. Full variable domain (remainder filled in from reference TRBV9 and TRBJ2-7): DSGVTQTPKHLITATGQRVTLRCSPRSGDLSVYWYQQSLDQGLQFLIQYYNGEERAKGNILERFSAQQFPDLHSELNLSSLELGDSALYFCASSVGGDIYYEQYFGPGTRLTVT.

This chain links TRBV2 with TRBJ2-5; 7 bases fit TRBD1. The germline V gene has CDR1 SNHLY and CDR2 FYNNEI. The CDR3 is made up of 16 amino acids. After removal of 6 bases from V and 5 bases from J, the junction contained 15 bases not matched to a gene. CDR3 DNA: TGTGCCAGCAGACGACAGGGAAACGTTGGGTCGGAGACCCAGTACTTC. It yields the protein CASRRQGNVGSETQYF. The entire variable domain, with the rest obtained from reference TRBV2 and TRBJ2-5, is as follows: EPEVTQTPSHQVTQMGQEVILRCVPISNHLYFYWYRQILGQKVEFLVSFYNNEISEKSEIFDDQFSVERPDGSNFTLKIRSTKLEDSAMYFCASRRQGNVGSETQYFGPGTRLLVL.